This entry lists 12 T cell receptor beta chains sequenced from one sample in a study of cytotoxic CD8 clonotypes in ibrutinib-treated CLL. Profiled with immunoSEQ multiplex PCR; TCRdb holds only in-frame clones, not every one. The data hold 90,000 to 150,000 clones, with more than 55% observed a single time. The specimen comprised PBMCs, sampled after 24 months of ibrutinib treatment. The source of these receptors is a human donor with chronic lymphocytic leukemia.

The V gene is TRBV29-1, the J gene TRBJ2-5; the match to TRBD1 covers 12 bases. Germline CDR1 SQVTM, CDR2 ANQGSEA. The length of the CDR3 is 12 residues. CDR3: CAGQGAGETQYF. CDR3 sequence (DNA): TGCGCGGGACAGGGGGCAGGGGAGACCCAGTACTTC.

The rearrangement links TRBV9 to TRBJ1-2; D remains unclear. There are 15 residues in the CDR3. The V end lost 0 bases, the J end lost 1 base, and 10 bases lay between the germline ends. The germline V gene encodes CDR1 SGDLS and CDR2 YYNGEE. Written as DNA, the CDR3 is TGTGCCAGCAGCGTAGGGCAACAACTTAACTATGGCTACACCTTC. This encodes CASSVGQQLNYGYTF.

The gene calls are TRBV11-3 and TRBJ2-7; 7 bases map to TRBD2. This CDR3 is 14 amino acids long. The germline V gene has CDR1 SGHNT and CDR2 YENEEA. The trim removed 4 bases at V and 6 bases at J, leaving 9 bases unmatched. The CDR3 nucleotides are TGTGCCAGCAGCTCCTCCTTCAGGGAGGGCGAGCAGTACTTC. Its protein product is CASSSSFREGEQYF.

This clone was counted a few times. V is TRBV11-3 and J is TRBJ2-2; D ambiguous. Germline assignment: CDR1 SGHNT and CDR2 YENEEA. Trimming removed 4 bases from V and 6 bases from J, with 12 bases in between. CDR3 size: 14 residues. The CDR3 sequence is CASSSPLGPGELFF. CDR3 DNA sequence: TGTGCCAGCAGCTCACCTCTCGGCCCCGGGGAGCTGTTTTTT.

This clone was seen only a few times. The chain links TRBV7-9 to TRBJ2-1, with a possible D match to TRBD1 (6 bases). The CDR3 has 15 residues. V lost 5 bases, J lost 0 bases, and 11 bases lay in between. Germline V gives CDR1 SEHNR, CDR2 FQNEAQ (reference sequence). The CDR3 DNA sequence: TGTGCCAGCAGCAGCGGACAGTCCTCCTACAATGAGCAGTTCTTC. Residues: CASSSGQSSYNEQFF.

The genes are TRBV28 and TRBJ2-5; 9 nucleotides agree with TRBD1. The CDR3 spans 15 residues. With V trimmed by 3 bases and J by 6 bases, 8 bases remained unmatched. The germline V gene has CDR1 MDHEN and CDR2 SYDVKM. The CDR3 sequence: CASSLGTGQGKTQYF. The CDR3 DNA reads as TGTGCCAGCAGTTTGGGAACTGGACAGGGGAAGACCCAGTACTTC.

The genes are TRBV29-1 and TRBJ2-2; D is possibly TRBD1 (5 bases). The germline V gene has CDR1 SQVTM and CDR2 ANQGSEA. The CDR3 has 14 amino acids. Trimming stripped 3 bases from V and 0 bases from J, with 8 bases between. Written as DNA, the CDR3 is TGCAGCGTTGAGGCAGGGACGAACACCGGGGAGCTGTTTTTT. Encoded protein: CSVEAGTNTGELFF.

CDR3 region: CASSPDRGTYEQYF. The CDR3 region has the DNA TGTGCCAGCTCGCCGGACAGGGGTACCTACGAGCAGTACTTC. The V gene is TRBV27, the J gene TRBJ2-7; TRBD1 aligns across 9 bases. Germline V gene lookup returns CDR1 MNHEY and CDR2 SMNVEV (reference sequence). The length of the CDR3 is 14 residues. Trimming at V came to 8 bases and at J to 2 bases, leaving 7 bases not matched to a gene.

This clone was picked up one time. The chain has TRBV19 and TRBJ1-1; D is unclear. This CDR3 is built from 13 residues. The V end was cut by 1 base, the J end by 5 bases, with 8 bases between. CDR1 is LNHDA, CDR2 SQIVND, per germline (reference sequence). The CDR3 region is CASSIGRRTEAFF. In DNA form, the CDR3 reads TGTGCCAGTAGTATAGGCCGAAGGACTGAAGCTTTCTTT. Complete variable domain (other parts from reference TRBV19 and TRBJ1-1): DGGITQSPKYLFRKEGQNVTLSCEQNLNHDAMYWYRQDPGQGLRLIYYSQIVNDFQKGDIAEGYSVSREKKESFPLTVTSAQKNPTAFYLCASSIGRRTEAFFGQGTRLTVV.

This clone has a handful of counts. J is TRBJ2-3 and V is TRBV7-9, with a weak D call TRBD2 (6 bases). The CDR3 has 12 amino acids. CDR1 and CDR2 from the germline V gene are SEHNR and FQNEAQ (reference sequence). V lost 3 bases and J 9 bases, leaving 10 bases between the germline ends. The CDR3 spells CASSLEGGTQYF. CDR3 in DNA: TGTGCCAGCAGCTTGGAGGGCGGGACGCAGTATTTT.

This clone was detected only a few times. V and J are TRBV19 and TRBJ1-5; tentative D call: TRBD1 (5 bases). CDR1 is LNHDA and CDR2 is SQIVND in the germline V gene (reference sequence). The V gene lost 7 bases and the J gene lost 7 bases, with 17 bases spanning the gap. This CDR3 contains 14 residues. The CDR3 DNA reads as TGTGCCAGTACCCCCAGGGATCCCTCCCAGCCCCAGCATTTT. Translating it yields CASTPRDPSQPQHF.

This clone was detected a few times. V is TRBV12-5 and J is TRBJ2-7; D ambiguous. Germline CDR1 is LGHNT and CDR2 is FRNRAP. Trimming removed 5 bases from V and 4 bases from J, with 6 bases in between. There are 11 residues in the CDR3. This CDR3 is CASGPGYEQYF. The CDR3 bases are TGTGCTAGTGGTCCCGGGTACGAGCAGTACTTC. Looking up the rest from reference TRBV12-5 and TRBJ2-7 gives the full variable domain: DARVTQTPRHKVTEMGQEVTMRCQPILGHNTVFWYRQTMMQGLELLAYFRNRAPLDDSGMPKDRFSAEMPDATLATLKIQPSEPRDSAVYFCASGPGYEQYFGPGTRLTVT.